Following are 23 T cell receptor beta chains from one sample sequenced in a study of blood T cell repertoires in COVID-19. Profiling relied on immunoSEQ multiplex PCR, and the TCRdb table lists in-frame clones only, not all of them. The sample includes some 200,000 clones, 84% of them seen just once. The sequencing sample was made of peripheral blood. The receptors were sampled from a woman between 50 and 59 years old with active or convalescent COVID-19.

The gene calls are TRBV5-1 and TRBJ2-3; 9 positions match TRBD2. CDR1 is SGHRS and CDR2 is YFSETQ in the germline V gene. Trimming removed 2 bases from V and 2 bases from J; junction bases left unmatched: 6. The CDR3 is 16 residues long. The CDR3 spells CASSFLSGGTTDTQYF. Here the CDR3 DNA reads TGCGCCAGCAGCTTCCTTAGCGGGGGAACCACAGATACGCAGTATTTT.

The rearrangement links TRBV29-1 to TRBJ2-7; 9 bases align to TRBD2. Germline-derived CDR1 and CDR2 are SQVTM and ANQGSEA. This CDR3 comprises 15 residues. V lost 8 bases to trimming and J lost 0 bases; unmatched junction nucleotides: 11. This CDR3 reads CSSKGASGASYEQYF. In DNA form, the CDR3 reads TGCAGCTCCAAGGGGGCTAGCGGGGCCTCCTACGAGCAGTACTTC.

The CDR3 DNA reads TGTGCCAGCGGCCGCGGCGGAATGAACACTGAAGCTTTCTTT. Protein: CASGRGGMNTEAFF. This chain joins TRBV5-5 and TRBJ1-1; unclear D gene. V lost 7 bases and J 0 bases, leaving 13 bases between the germline ends. Germline lookup yields CDR1 SGHKS and CDR2 YYEKEE (reference sequence). This CDR3 has 14 amino acids.

This chain connects TRBV5-1 to TRBJ1-5, with 8 bases lining up with TRBD1. The V segment lost 4 bases and the J segment 6 bases; nucleotides outside the gene matches: 6. Germline CDR1 is SGHRS and CDR2 is YFSETQ. The CDR3 is 14 residues long. The chain's CDR3 is CASSPGQGGQPQHF. The CDR3 DNA is TGCGCCAGCAGCCCTGGACAGGGAGGTCAGCCCCAGCATTTT.

The genes are TRBV2 and TRBJ2-7; 11 bases fit TRBD2. CDR1 and CDR2 from the germline V gene are SNHLY and FYNNEI. This CDR3 is 14 amino acids long. Trimming removed 7 bases from V and 3 bases from J; junction bases left unmatched: 5. CDR3 DNA sequence: TGTGCCAGCAAGCTAGCGGGGGGAGTCTACGAGCAGTACGTC. It encodes CASKLAGGVYEQYV.

This clone was recorded once. The CDR3 DNA sequence: TGTGCCAGCAGTCCCGGGACAGCGACGATGTACGGCTACACCTTC. Its protein is CASSPGTATMYGYTF. V is TRBV28 and J is TRBJ1-2; 7 nucleotides align to TRBD1. The CDR3 has 15 amino acids. In germline, CDR1 is MDHEN, CDR2 SYDVKM. Trimming took 5 bases from V and 8 from J; bases not matched to a gene: 14.

The chain employs TRBV7-3 and TRBJ2-2; maybe TRBD1 (6 bases). This CDR3 has 14 amino acids. V dropped 4 bases and J dropped 4 bases, with 10 bases sitting between them. The germline V gene has CDR1 SGHTA and CDR2 FQGTGA. The chain's CDR3 is CASSSDRTTGELFF. CDR3 nucleotide sequence: TGTGCCAGCAGCTCCGACAGGACCACCGGGGAGCTGTTTTTT.

The J gene is TRBJ1-5, the V gene TRBV27; D gene uncertain. Germline lookup yields CDR1 MNHEY and CDR2 SMNVEV (reference sequence). The V end lost 5 bases, the J end lost 4 bases, and 9 bases lay between the germline ends. The CDR3 has 13 residues. The CDR3 DNA follows: TGTGCCAGCAGTCCCACAGTTAATCAGCCCCAGCATTTT. It translates to CASSPTVNQPQHF.

The chain links TRBV5-1 to TRBJ1-2, with D tentatively TRBD1 (6 bases). The ends were cut back, 6 bases at V and 5 bases at J, with 17 bases in the middle. CDR3 length: 14 amino acids. CDR1 is SGHRS and CDR2 is YFSETQ in the germline V gene. CDR3 DNA: TGCGCCAGCACCCCTTTGACAGGACTTTATGGCTACACCTTC. It encodes CASTPLTGLYGYTF.

This clone was seen more than once but under ten times. The chain employs TRBV14 and TRBJ1-3; maybe TRBD1 (6 bases). CDR3 length: 14 amino acids. The germline V gene has CDR1 SGHDN and CDR2 FVKESK. The V and J ends lost 2 bases and 5 bases respectively, with 10 bases between them. The CDR3 sequence is CASSQIQGRNTIYF. The CDR3, as DNA: TGTGCCAGCAGCCAAATACAGGGTAGAAACACCATATATTTT.

The chain carries TRBV27 and TRBJ1-6; D is unresolved. This CDR3 contains 15 residues. Germline V gene lookup returns CDR1 MNHEY and CDR2 SMNVEV (reference sequence). Trimming stripped 6 bases from V and 3 bases from J, with 12 bases between. DNA of the CDR3: TGTGCCAGCAGACCGAGCAGGCTCTATAATTCACCCCTCCACTTT. Amino acid sequence: CASRPSRLYNSPLHF.

This rearrangement joins TRBV6-4 to TRBJ1-2; 9 bases agree with TRBD1. J lost 8 bases, V lost 6 bases, and 10 bases had no gene match. This CDR3 comprises 14 residues. The germline V gene has CDR1 MRHNA and CDR2 SNTAGT. The CDR3 spells CASSAPQGAGGYTF. CDR3 coding DNA: TGTGCCAGCAGCGCCCCACAGGGGGCTGGGGGCTACACCTTC.

This chain joins TRBV3-1 (or the pseudogene TRBV3-2) and TRBJ2-3; a weak D match, TRBD2 (5 bases). Deletions cut 2 bases from V and 0 bases from J, with 15 bases between. Germline V CDR1 and CDR2: LGHDT, YNNKEL (reference sequence). This CDR3 contains 17 residues. This CDR3 is CASSQSSSKPSTDTQYF. In DNA form, the CDR3 reads TGTGCCAGCAGCCAAAGCTCTAGCAAACCCAGCACAGATACGCAGTATTTT.

This rearrangement joins TRBV7-6 to TRBJ2-3, with 11 bases aligning to TRBD1. The CDR3 consists of 18 residues. CDR1 SGHVS and CDR2 FNYEAQ come from the germline V gene. V lost 5 bases to trimming and J lost 3 bases; unmatched junction nucleotides: 13. The DNA of the CDR3 is TGTGCCAGCAGCCATAATTGGGACAGGGGGTTAGGAACAGATACGCAGTATTTT. Translated: CASSHNWDRGLGTDTQYF.

V gene TRBV25-1 combines with J gene TRBJ2-6, with 8 bases identical to TRBD2. With 3 bases clipped from V and 4 bases from J, the junction kept 8 bases outside the gene matches. CDR3 size: 17 residues. Germline CDR1 reads MGHDK; CDR2 reads SYGVNS. DNA for the CDR3: TGTGCCAGCAGTGACCAACCCGGGAGGGAAGGGGCCAACGTCCTGACTTTC. Protein sequence: CASSDQPGREGANVLTF.

J is TRBJ2-5 and V is TRBV5-1, with 12 bases fitting TRBD2. This CDR3 comprises 18 residues. With V trimmed by 0 bases and J by 4 bases, 10 bases remained unmatched. CDR1 and CDR2 from the germline V gene are SGHRS and YFSETQ. The CDR3 loop is CASSLAGGLAGFAETQYF. The CDR3 coding sequence is TGCGCCAGCAGCTTGGCCGGCGGACTAGCGGGATTCGCAGAGACCCAGTACTTC.

The V and J genes are TRBV6-5 and TRBJ1-1; TRBD1 matches at 9 bases. Germline V gene lookup returns CDR1 MNHEY and CDR2 SVGAGI. With 8 bases clipped from V and 11 bases from J, the junction kept 15 bases outside the gene matches. This CDR3 has 14 amino acids. The CDR3 DNA follows: TGTGCCAGCTCCAAGGGCAGGACAGGGGAAGGGGCTTTCTTT. It is translated as CASSKGRTGEGAFF.

The chain recombines TRBV6-5 with TRBJ1-1, with a tentative D call TRBD1 (5 bases). Germline assignment: CDR1 MNHEY and CDR2 SVGAGI. The CDR3 covers 14 residues. Trimming left V 1 base short and J 1 base short, with 7 bases between. CDR3 nucleotides: TGTGCCAGCAGTTACTTCGGACAGAACACTGAAGCTTTCTTT. Translating gives CASSYFGQNTEAFF.

The gene calls are TRBV6-5 and TRBJ1-5; D possibly corresponds to TRBD1 (5 bases). Trimming stripped 6 bases from V and 3 bases from J, with 9 bases between. CDR3 size: 13 residues. Per the germline V gene, CDR1 is MNHEY and CDR2 is SVGAGI. This CDR3 is CASSDRHNQPQHF. For the CDR3, the DNA is TGTGCCAGCAGCGACAGACACAATCAGCCCCAGCATTTT.

V gene TRBV15 combines with J gene TRBJ2-2, with D perhaps matching TRBD1 (5 bases). Trimming took 3 bases from V and 3 from J, leaving 14 bases between them. From germline, CDR1 is LNHNV and CDR2 YYDKDF (reference sequence). The CDR3 is made up of 16 amino acids. CDR3 loop: CATSRQGTADTGELFF. CDR3 DNA sequence: TGTGCCACCAGCAGGCAGGGAACGGCGGACACCGGGGAGCTGTTTTTT.

This clone was detected a few times. The chain recombines TRBV24-1 with TRBJ1-2, with 10 bases matching TRBD1. Germline V gene data show CDR1 as KGHDR and CDR2 as SFDVKD. This CDR3 is built from 15 residues. J lost 8 bases, V lost 3 bases, and 8 bases had no gene match. The CDR3 DNA follows: TGTGCCACCAGTGATAGAAAGGGACAGGGGAACGGCTACACCTTC. This gives the protein CATSDRKGQGNGYTF.

DNA for the CDR3: TGTGCCAGCAGCCAAGATCCCCAGCGGGCTTACACCGGGGAGCTGTTTTTT. The encoded protein is CASSQDPQRAYTGELFF. This chain joins TRBV3-1 (or the pseudogene TRBV3-2) and TRBJ2-2; the D gene is possibly TRBD2 (6 bases). V was shortened by 0 bases and J by 3 bases, with 14 bases between the two germline ends. The CDR3 totals 17 residues. Germline lookup yields CDR1 LGHDT and CDR2 YNNKEL (reference sequence).

The chain couples TRBV6-6 to TRBJ1-2, with 9 bases that match TRBD1. CDR1 is MNHNY and CDR2 is SVGAGI in the germline V gene (reference sequence). The CDR3 covers 12 residues. The V and J ends lost 5 bases and 6 bases, in that order; junction bases with no gene match: 1. CDR3 nucleotides: TGTGCCAGCAGTGGACAGGGGAATGGCTACACCTTC. Protein product: CASSGQGNGYTF.